This TCR beta chain was retrieved from a study of shared clonotypes between healthy human individuals. Germline V CDR1 and CDR2: SNHLY, FYNNEI. V lost 8 bases to trimming and J lost 9 bases, with 17 bases between them. The CDR3 covers 14 residues. There are many counts of this clone. As yet, its antigen is unknown. Generated by immunoSEQ multiplex PCR, the TCRdb table keeps only in-frame clones and is missing some. The sample consists of 950,000 to 1,100,000 clones, 65% to 75% of them appearing once. Whole-study findings and limits: Donors were few, which limited the genetic and exposure-history diversity represented.

Free of recent acute infections or vaccinations, the donors were healthy HIV-negative adults. This clonotype originated in a man aged 18 to 29 in good health. This chain uses TRBV2 with TRBJ1-6, with D maybe TRBD1 (5 bases). Input material: memory CD4+ T cells sorted from blood. Subset here: CD45RA-negative fraction. The CDR3 DNA is TGTGCCAGCGGCCGGGACGGAATTCTTTCACCCCTCCACTTT. Translated: CASGRDGILSPLHF.